The present TCR beta chain was sequenced within a study of cytomegalovirus exposure and HLA in healthy donors (TCRdb year 2017). Some background on the complete study: In an earlier analysis of 587 of the donors, 250 to 300 Gb of sequence data and just under 120 million unique TCR beta sequences from approximately 180 million T cells were reported. All discovery cohort repertoires had been generated using a single sequencing platform. Genome-wide SNP genotypes for about three fifths of the roughly 670 donors were used in a later genetic analysis, which treated that subset as a discovery cohort. HLA typing covered class I and class II loci at four-digit resolution. Typing coverage differed by locus: A, B, C, DRB1 and DQB1 were typed in about 620-630 donors, DQA1 in 500 to 550, DPA1 in 600 to 610, and DPB1 in 450 to 490. Across some 400 genotyped donors of the cohort, an average of about 200,000 unique TCR beta nucleotide sequences per donor were sequenced, and 15% to 20% of those sequences were non-productive. An early release covering over 500 HLA-typed donors comprised 250 to 350 gigabases of sequencing data and 85 million to 100 million unique TCR sequences. Donor age, sex, ethnicity and CMV serostatus were compiled alongside the repertoire data. The study aimed to test whether cataloging public T cell receptors could reveal signatures of past pathogen exposure. In a later analysis, previously published TCR beta repertoires from several hundred donors were re-analyzed and high-resolution HLA genotyping was added so that TCR occurrence patterns could be studied. In the later analysis, no new phenotypic data were used to find candidate immune exposures; instead, reliance was placed on TCR beta sequences and their occurrence across donors. The genetic ancestry cluster associated with self-reported Caucasian donors included 80% to 90% of the 398 genotyped donors. A separate validation cohort of about 110 different subjects was used in addition to the roughly 640-subject first cohort. The study profiled the T cell repertoires of 500 to 800 subjects by immunosequencing and related them to cytomegalovirus serostatus. Because of strong linkage in the cohort, a few DR-DQ haplotypes were treated as single units for association and clustering. An earlier analysis of some 600 of the donors applied high-throughput TCR beta sequencing to assess whether each TCR beta V gene segment acted as functional or pseudogenic. To predict cytomegalovirus infection status, the study combined high-throughput TCR immunosequencing, statistical association of individual TCRs with disease status, and machine learning. Results and caveats for the whole study, not just this receptor: The classifier was reported to diagnose cytomegalovirus status with high specificity and sensitivity in both the original and validation cohorts. In a later analysis, HLA-associated TCR beta chains were found to be more clonally expanded and to have lower generation probabilities than equally common non-associated chains. In an earlier analysis of 500 to 650 of the donors, most TCR beta V segments appeared in productive rearrangements about 87% or about 30% of the time, broadly matching IMGT annotations. According to a later analysis, TCR association rates differed among HLA loci, with DRB1 alleles showing the most associated TCRs and HLA-C alleles showing the fewest. Only TCR beta chains were sequenced in this cohort, and the absence of alpha or paired-chain data limited detectable features. Correlated functional status among segregating V segments might reflect linkage disequilibrium, but an unknown experimental factor could not be ruled out. The authors suggested that the approach could potentially be extended to other disease states and immunological phenotypes. Specific HLA alleles were associated with more than 15,000 TCR beta sequences at a false discovery rate of 0.05 in a later analysis. A few of the identified cytomegalovirus-associated TCR beta chains were confirmed in vitro to be specific for cytomegalovirus antigens. Sequencing depth was assumed to be roughly uniform across donors in the presence/absence analyses, though that assumption may not hold. In a later analysis, several top co-occurrence clusters were reported to appear linked to parvovirus B19, influenza, CMV and Epstein-Barr virus. Because counts were too low, more than 15 rarely observed V segments, including chromosome 9 orphons, were excluded from the earlier analysis of 587 of the donors. A further reported finding was that TCR beta sequences accurately predicted the HLA-A and HLA-B alleles for most subjects in the first cohort. HLA typing was unavailable for some donors at each locus, so association tests used only the typed subset. According to a later genetic analysis, donors in an Asian-associated ancestry cluster had fewer N-insertions in productive TCRs than the approximately 650-donor mean. Across donors, most TCR sequences were observed very rarely, whereas some public TCRs were present in many individuals. A cluster of highly shared sequence variants was judged likely to be a technical artifact of the sequencing pipeline. In a later analysis, most CMV-associated TCR beta chains were found to appear HLA-restricted, with HLA associations seemingly driven largely by CMV exposure. An association between a missense DCLRE1C variant and V-gene and J-gene trimming of TCR beta chains was found in a later genetic analysis and replicated in an independent cohort. Some IMGT-functional V segments, including TRBV6-2 and TRBV6-3, could not be told apart with the 87-base-pair reads, so those segments were excluded. CMV serostatus was the only immune exposure information available for the cohort. When HLA alleles, especially DR and DQ, strongly co-occurred, TCR associations were difficult to assign to individual alleles. A total of 164 TCR beta chains were listed by the study as associated with cytomegalovirus.

A word on this clone: No cognate antigen has been identified for it.

The protocol used for the library was the immunoSEQ multiplex PCR assay. The multiplex PCR relied on a mix of 60 forward primers for TCR Vbeta segments and 13 reverse primers for TCR Jbeta segments. A multiplex PCR assay on genomic DNA amplified the CDR3 region of rearranged TCR beta genes. On the Illumina HiSeq System, the amplified TCR beta libraries were sequenced as 87-base-pair reads. From the authors' description of their analysis: In a later analysis, around 80 million unique TCR beta chains were counted across the 690 or so repertoires, and roughly 11 million of these chains were shared by at least two donors. Raw reads were error-corrected and collapsed into unique sequences with a nearest-neighbor algorithm that merged closely related sequences to remove PCR and sequencing errors. V, D and J gene segments were assigned by aligning CDR3 sequences to IMGT reference sequences. For a sequence to be retained, a match of at least six nucleotides was required to both a V gene segment and a J gene segment. Rearrangements were called productive when the CDR3 lacked stop codons and stayed in frame with V and J; all others were non-productive. CDR3 was defined by IMGT convention, running from the second conserved V-encoded cysteine to the conserved J-encoded phenylalanine. The earlier analysis of approximately 500 of the donors excluded sequences that lacked an unambiguous match to a single V gene segment. In an earlier analysis of several hundred of the donors, V segments were called functional above 56.7% productive rearrangements and were called segregating when the between-donor standard deviation exceeded 5%. To diagnose cytomegalovirus status from the catalog of TCR beta chain sequences, a statistical classification framework was built. A later analysis assigned V and J genes by comparing TCR nucleotide sequences with IMGT/GENE-DB human TR gene sequences. The TCRdist pipeline was used in a later analysis to assign CDR3 sequences and most-parsimonious VDJ recombination scenarios. In a later analysis, every TCR beta chain was defined by the combination of its CDR3 amino acid sequence and its V-gene family, and reads without a unique V-gene family were dropped. To address suspected cross-contamination and a sequencing artifact, a later analysis removed 550 to 750 highly shared, low-generation-probability nucleotide sequences. For each public chain, a later analysis derived a clonal expansion index from normalized ranks of inferred template counts within each repertoire. In a later analysis, generation probabilities were computed using a VDJ recombination model fitted to out-of-frame rearrangements, and the results were checked against IGoR. Hypergeometric tests were used in a later analysis to score TCR-TCR, TCR-HLA and TCR-CMV co-occurrence, with a repertoire-size bias correction applied to the TCR pairs. In a later analysis, false discovery rates were estimated by permuting HLA or CMV assignments 20 times. In a later analysis, co-occurring TCRs were grouped using DBSCAN, with TCRdist sequence similarity added in when clustering inside HLA-allele-positive subsets. Repertoires with fewer than 30,000 or more than 120,000 public chains, plus five repertoires with anomalous nucleotide sharing, were excluded from co-occurrence clustering. The clones in this table, taken by TCRdb from immuneACCESS, are in-frame only. Not every clone is retained; where verified, under half of the shortfall comes from an unresolved V gene, and the cause of the rest is unknown. D and trimming come from the DNA, and the V and J calls and clone size come from that table. The table for this sample records approximately 58,000 clones. The ten top clones hold roughly 4% of the sample.

The cohort consisted of 600 to 750 healthy bone marrow donors. At the time of sampling, every cohort member was nominally healthy, though immune exposures that went unrecorded were likely present. The donor was CMV seronegative and was included in the group of about 400 seronegative cohort members. A peripheral blood sample was provided by each donor, and peripheral blood mononuclear cells were used for TCR beta sequencing. Genomic DNA extraction from the blood cell samples was performed with the Qiagen DNeasy Blood Extraction Kit. The CDR3 spans 17 residues, from the cysteine through the phenylalanine. This entry keeps only the CDR3 DNA: 51 bases, framed from base 1. The germline ends are 24 bases apart after V is trimmed by 0 bases and J by 7 bases. The CDR1 and CDR2 encoded by the germline V gene (reference sequence) are GTSNPN and SVGIG.

This clonotype was sampled from a woman between 18 and 29 years old in good health and CMV-seronegative. Sequences were obtained from PBMCs. The rearrangement joined TRBV30 to TRBJ2-5, and perhaps TRBD2 as D gene, on 5 matching bases. For the CDR3, the sequence is CAWSVRGSPGIWATQYF. The nucleotide sequence is TGTGCCTGGAGTGTACGGGGTTCCCCCGGGATTTGGGCGACCCAGTACTTC.